This is a list of T cell receptor beta chains from one sample in a study of blood T cell repertoires in COVID-19. Measured with immunoSEQ multiplex PCR; TCRdb has only the in-frame clones, and not every one. The profile shows about 120,000 clones, 90% of them singletons. The sample was peripheral blood. The receptors derive from a woman aged 55-69 years with COVID-19, enrolled during active disease. CDR3s include the opening cysteine and the closing phenylalanine or tryptophan. D genes are given only for firm matches. Not every row has a clone size; where given, it reads once, few, many or a size class.

.,TRBJ1-2,.,TRBV3-1/TRBV3-2,TGTGCCAGCAGCCAAGCGGGCAGGGGCAATGGCTACACCTTC,CASSQAGRGNGYTF
once,TRBJ1-3,.,TRBV6-2/TRBV6-3,TGTGCCAGCAGTTGGGACTGGACTGGAAACACCATATATTTT,CASSWDWTGNTIYF
.,TRBJ2-1,TRBD2,TRBV5-4,TGTGCCAGCAGCCCCCCGGGACTAGACTCTTACAATGAGCAGTTCTTC,CASSPPGLDSYNEQFF
.,TRBJ2-3,TRBD2,TRBV5-1,TGCGCCAGCAGCTTGTTACCGGGACTAGCGGGTCAGAACCCAGATACGCAGTATTTT,CASSLLPGLAGQNPDTQYF
.,TRBJ1-5,.,TRBV10-2,TGCGCCAGCAGTGACCGAGACAATCAGCCCCAGCATTTT,CASSDRDNQPQHF
.,TRBJ1-6,.,TRBV5-6,TGTGCCAGCAGCTTGCTAGGACAGCCTAATTCACCCCTCCACTTT,CASSLLGQPNSPLHF
.,TRBJ2-1,TRBD2,TRBV9,TGTGCCAGCAAGACTCACGGGGGGATTGATGGTGAGCAGTTCTTC,CASKTHGGIDGEQFF
.,TRBJ1-4,.,TRBV9,TGTGCCAGCAGCGTAGGAACAGTAGTCTCCAGGGGCAAACTGTTTTTT,CASSVGTVVSRGKLFF
.,TRBJ2-5,.,TRBV7-6,TGTGCCAGCAGCCTAAATCCCAGGGCCTCCGTCCAGACCCAGTACTTC,CASSLNPRASVQTQYF
.,TRBJ1-1,TRBD1,TRBV27,TGTGCCAGCAGCTTAGGGGGCCTCACTGAAGCTTTCTTT,CASSLGGLTEAFF
.,TRBJ2-7,TRBD1,TRBV4-1,TGCGCCAGCAGCCAAGGGACAGGCGTGCTATACGAGCAGTACTTC,CASSQGTGVLYEQYF
.,TRBJ1-2,TRBD1,TRBV29-1,TGCAGCGTAGGACAGGGGGCGTTTAACTATGGCTACACCTTC,CSVGQGAFNYGYTF
.,TRBJ2-1,TRBD1,TRBV9,TGTGCCAGCAGCCCCCGTAATTCGGGACAGGGAAATGAGCAGTTCTTC,CASSPRNSGQGNEQFF
.,TRBJ2-7,.,TRBV3-1/TRBV3-2,TGTGCCAGCAGCCAAACCCGACAGATAACCTTCTACGAGCAGTACTTC,CASSQTRQITFYEQYF